The source of this T cell receptor (beta chain) is a study of cytomegalovirus exposure and HLA in healthy donors. Study context: Some 85 million unique TCRs from HLA-typed donors were held in an early data release. Overall study findings and caveats: In an earlier analysis, most TCR beta V segments were productive about 87% or about 30% of the time. The study flagged 150 to 200 TCR beta chains as cytomegalovirus-associated.

This clone was found once. The antigen remains unidentified. Per germline, CDR1 MGHRA and CDR2 YSYEKL. Trimming at V came to 1 base and at J to 4 bases, leaving 9 bases not matched to a gene. CDR3 size: 19 residues. This PCR relied on a set of 60 Vbeta primers and 13 Jbeta primers. The method was immunoSEQ multiplex PCR; TCRdb's version includes in-frame clones alone and lacks a portion of them. This repertoire shows about 130,000 clones, roughly 70% found once; its top ten account for less than 4.5%. Material: PBMCs. The rearrangement uses TRBV4-1 and TRBJ2-1, with 14 bases lining up with TRBD2. This sequence was found in a young man in good health and CMV-seronegative. The CDR3 region is CASSQVFGLAGGPYNEQFF. In nucleotides, the CDR3 is TGCGCCAGCAGCCAAGTGTTTGGACTAGCGGGGGGACCTTACAATGAGCAGTTCTTC.